This T cell receptor beta chain was identified during a study of blood T cell repertoires in COVID-19. The overall study: The samples span acute and convalescent COVID-19 from the United States, Italy and Spain. Sources were T cells, B-cell-depleted T cells, or PBMCs; the material itself was cDNA or gDNA.

Followed longitudinally, the Seattle patients had been enrolled during active infection. Authors' methods: Amplified reference gene primers provided the basis for estimating nucleated cell counts. Assay used: immunoSEQ multiplex PCR; TCRdb lists only in-frame clones, some missing. V, J and clone size were drawn from that table, and D and trimming were deduced from the DNA. Of 200,000 to 300,000 clones listed, around 89% are singletons. This TCR came from a woman aged 25-40 years with COVID-19, enrolled during active disease. The sample taken for sequencing was peripheral blood.

The CDR3 DNA sequence: TGTGCCAGCAGCTTAAAACGGGATGGGGGGACAGATACGCAGTATTTT. This gives the protein CASSLKRDGGTDTQYF. V gene TRBV5-4 combines with J gene TRBJ2-3, with D perhaps TRBD2 (6 bases). Trimming stripped 2 bases from V and 3 bases from J, with 16 bases between. The CDR3 totals 16 residues. CDR1 is SGHNT and CDR2 is YYREEE in the germline V gene (reference sequence).